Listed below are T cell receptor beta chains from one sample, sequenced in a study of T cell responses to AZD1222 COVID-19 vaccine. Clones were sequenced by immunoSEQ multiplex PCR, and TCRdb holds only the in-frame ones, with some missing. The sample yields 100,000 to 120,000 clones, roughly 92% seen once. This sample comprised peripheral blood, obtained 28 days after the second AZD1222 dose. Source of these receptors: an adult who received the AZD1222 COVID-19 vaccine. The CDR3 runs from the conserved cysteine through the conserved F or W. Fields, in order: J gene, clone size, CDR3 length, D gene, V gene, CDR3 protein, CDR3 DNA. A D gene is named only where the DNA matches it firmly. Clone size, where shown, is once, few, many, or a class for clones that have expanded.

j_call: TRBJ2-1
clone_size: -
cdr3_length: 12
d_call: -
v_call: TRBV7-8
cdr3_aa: CASSRVRSLLFF
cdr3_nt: TGTGCCAGCAGCCGAGTCAGGAGTCTTCTGTTCTTC

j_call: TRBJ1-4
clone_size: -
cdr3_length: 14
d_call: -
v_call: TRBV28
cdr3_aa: CASSSNRLNEKLFF
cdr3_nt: TGTGCCAGCAGTTCGAACAGACTAAATGAAAAACTGTTTTTT

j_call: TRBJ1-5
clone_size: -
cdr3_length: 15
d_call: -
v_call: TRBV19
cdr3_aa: CASSIAGVGNQPQHF
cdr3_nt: TGTGCCAGTAGTATAGCCGGGGTCGGCAATCAGCCCCAGCATTTT

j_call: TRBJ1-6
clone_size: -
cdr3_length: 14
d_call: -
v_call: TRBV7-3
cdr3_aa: CASSVRGGNSPLHF
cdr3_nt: TGTGCCAGCAGCGTGCGGGGAGGCAATTCACCCCTCCACTTT

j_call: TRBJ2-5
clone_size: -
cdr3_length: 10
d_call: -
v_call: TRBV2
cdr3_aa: CASAQETQYF
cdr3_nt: TGTGCCAGCGCCCAAGAGACCCAGTACTTC

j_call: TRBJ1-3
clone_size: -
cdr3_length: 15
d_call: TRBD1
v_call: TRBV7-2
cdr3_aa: CASSWDRFSGNTIYF
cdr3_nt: TGTGCCAGCAGCTGGGACAGATTCTCTGGAAACACCATATATTTT

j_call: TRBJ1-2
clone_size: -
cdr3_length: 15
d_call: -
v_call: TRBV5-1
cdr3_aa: CASSLAGAEYYGYTF
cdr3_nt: TGCGCCAGCAGCTTGGCTGGGGCAGAATACTATGGCTACACCTTC

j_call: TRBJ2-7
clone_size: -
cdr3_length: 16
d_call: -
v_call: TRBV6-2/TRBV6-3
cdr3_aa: CASSTPTGPLYYEQYF
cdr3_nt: TGTGCCAGCAGTACACCTACAGGGCCCCTCTATTACGAGCAGTACTTC

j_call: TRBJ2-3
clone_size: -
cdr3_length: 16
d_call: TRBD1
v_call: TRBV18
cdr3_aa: CASSRQQGAMSDTQYF
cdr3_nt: TGTGCCAGCTCGCGACAACAGGGGGCAATGTCAGATACGCAGTATTTT

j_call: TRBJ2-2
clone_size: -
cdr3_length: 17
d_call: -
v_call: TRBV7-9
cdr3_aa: CASSPRPGRENTGELFF
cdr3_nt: TGTGCCAGCAGCCCGAGGCCGGGACGGGAGAACACCGGGGAGCTGTTTTTT

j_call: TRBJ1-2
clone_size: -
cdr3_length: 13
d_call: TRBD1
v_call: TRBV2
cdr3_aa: CASSTDRSYGYTF
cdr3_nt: TGTGCCAGCAGTACGGACAGGAGCTATGGCTACACCTTC

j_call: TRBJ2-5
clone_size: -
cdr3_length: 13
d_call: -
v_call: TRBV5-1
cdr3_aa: CASSLRVSETQYF
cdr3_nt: TGCGCCAGCAGCTTGAGGGTTTCAGAGACCCAGTACTTC

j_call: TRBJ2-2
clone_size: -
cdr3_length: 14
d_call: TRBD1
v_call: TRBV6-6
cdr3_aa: CASRQGAGTGELFF
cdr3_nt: TGTGCCAGCAGGCAGGGGGCCGGCACCGGGGAGCTGTTTTTT

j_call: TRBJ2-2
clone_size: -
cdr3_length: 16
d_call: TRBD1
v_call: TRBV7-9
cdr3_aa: CASSQVGGQGTGELFF
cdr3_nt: TGTGCCAGCAGCCAAGTTGGCGGACAGGGCACCGGGGAGCTGTTTTTT

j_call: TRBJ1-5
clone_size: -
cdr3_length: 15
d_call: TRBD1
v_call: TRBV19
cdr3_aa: CASTWDRNSNQPQHF
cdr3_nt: TGTGCCAGTACCTGGGACAGAAATAGCAATCAGCCCCAGCATTTT

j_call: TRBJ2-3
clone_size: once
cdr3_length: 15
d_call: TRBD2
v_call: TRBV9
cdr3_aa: CASSPRGGGADTQYF
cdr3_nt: TGTGCCAGCAGCCCACGGGGGGGCGGGGCAGATACGCAGTATTTT

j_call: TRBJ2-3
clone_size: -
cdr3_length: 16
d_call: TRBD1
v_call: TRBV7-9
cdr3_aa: CASSLRGQGSTDTQYF
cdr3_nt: TGTGCCAGCAGCTTACGGGGACAGGGGTCAACAGATACGCAGTATTTT

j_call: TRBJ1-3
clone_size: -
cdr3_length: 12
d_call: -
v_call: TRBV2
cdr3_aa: CARKGVGNTIYF
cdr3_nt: TGTGCCAGAAAAGGGGTTGGAAACACCATATATTTT

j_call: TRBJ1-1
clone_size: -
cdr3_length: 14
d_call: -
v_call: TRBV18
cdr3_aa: CASSPTAGNTEAFF
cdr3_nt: TGTGCCAGCTCACCTACGGCGGGGAACACTGAAGCTTTCTTT

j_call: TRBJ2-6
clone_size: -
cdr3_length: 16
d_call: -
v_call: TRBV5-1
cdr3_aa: CASSLTTASGANVLTF
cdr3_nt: TGCGCCAGCAGCTTGACGACTGCCTCTGGGGCCAACGTCCTGACTTTC

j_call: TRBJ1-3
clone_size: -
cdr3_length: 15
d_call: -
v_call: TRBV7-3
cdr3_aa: CASSLEGGSGNTIYF
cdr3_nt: TGTGCCAGCAGCTTAGAAGGGGGCTCTGGAAACACCATATATTTT

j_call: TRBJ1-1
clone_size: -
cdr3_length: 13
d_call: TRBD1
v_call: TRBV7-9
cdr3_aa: CASSSMDRTEAFF
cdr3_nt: TGTGCCAGCAGCTCAATGGACAGGACTGAAGCTTTCTTT

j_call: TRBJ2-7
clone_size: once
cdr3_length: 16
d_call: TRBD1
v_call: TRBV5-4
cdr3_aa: CASSLDWDRSSYEQYF
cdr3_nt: TGTGCCAGCAGCTTGGACTGGGACAGGTCTTCCTACGAGCAGTACTTC

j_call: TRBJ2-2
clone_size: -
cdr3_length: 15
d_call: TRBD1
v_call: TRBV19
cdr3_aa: CASSMTGANTGELFF
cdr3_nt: TGTGCCAGTAGTATGACAGGGGCCAACACCGGGGAGCTGTTTTTT

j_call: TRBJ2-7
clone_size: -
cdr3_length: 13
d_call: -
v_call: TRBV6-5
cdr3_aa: CASSKIPFSEQYF
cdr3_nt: TGTGCCAGCAGTAAGATCCCTTTCTCCGAGCAGTACTTC

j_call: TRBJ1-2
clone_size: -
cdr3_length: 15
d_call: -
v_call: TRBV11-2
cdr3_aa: CASSSWDTTNYGYTF
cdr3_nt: TGTGCCAGCAGCTCATGGGACACCACTAACTATGGCTACACCTTC

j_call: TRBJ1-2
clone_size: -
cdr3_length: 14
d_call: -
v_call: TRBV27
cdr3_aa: CASSFRLSHYGYTF
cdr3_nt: TGTGCCAGCAGTTTTAGGCTCAGCCACTATGGCTACACCTTC

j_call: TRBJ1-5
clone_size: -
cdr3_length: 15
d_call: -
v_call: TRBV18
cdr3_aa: CASSPSGQNNQPQHF
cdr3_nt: TGTGCCAGCTCACCGTCGGGACAAAACAATCAGCCCCAGCATTTT

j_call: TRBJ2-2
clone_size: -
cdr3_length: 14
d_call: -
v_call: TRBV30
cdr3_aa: CAWSRLTNTGELFF
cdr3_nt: TGTGCCTGGAGTCGTCTAACGAACACCGGGGAGCTGTTTTTT

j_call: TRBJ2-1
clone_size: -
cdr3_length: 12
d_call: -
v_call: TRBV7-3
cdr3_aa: CASSLYGQGQFF
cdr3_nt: TGTGCCAGCAGCTTATATGGGCAGGGGCAGTTCTTC